Ten or more counts support the clone carrying this T cell receptor beta chain. Time point here: longitudinal time-point 3. This sample was included in a study of neurological immune-mediated disorders. CDR1 DFQATT and CDR2 SNEGSKA come from the germline V gene (reference sequence). CDR3 size: 15 residues. Trimming cost V 0 bases and J 4 bases, with 15 bases left between them. TCRdb re-called the 5' RACE reads through MiXCR, storing one row per CDR3 protein. The profile shows under 130,000 distinct CDR3 sequences, roughly a tenth of them singletons. This TCR was recovered from a female donor with HTLV-1-associated myelopathy (HAM/TSP). Sample: PBMCs. The genes are TRBV20-1 and TRBJ2-5; unclear D gene. CDR3 loop: CSAREFWAYTETQYF. CDR3 sequence (DNA): TGCAGTGCTAGAGAGTTCTGGGCCTACACAGAGACCCAGTACTTC.